The clone carrying this T cell receptor beta chain showed up just once. The target antigen is unknown. Patients chosen for sequencing had CD8+CD57+ cells that had expanded, as shown by flow cytometry. The sample belongs to a study of CD8+CD57+ T cells in acquired aplastic anemia. In the study overall: An average of about 3.2 ug of DNA was obtained from sorted CD4+ and CD8+ cells.

Profiling of TCR beta VDJ combinations and CDR3 sequences used genomic DNA as template. TCRdb ran MiXCR on the reads and lists one entry per CDR3 protein. The sample holds roughly 100,000 distinct CDR3 sequences, 55% to 70% seen once. This CDR3 has 13 amino acids. Trimming stripped 2 bases from V and 2 bases from J, with 6 bases between. The germline gives CDR1 SGHTA, CDR2 FQGNSA. General study findings and limits: No significant patient-versus-control difference appeared in CD8+ Simpson's diversity.

The sequencing input was sorted CD4+, CD8+, or CD8+CD57+ T cells (not recorded which) from PBMCs. The receptor was isolated from a human donor with aplastic anemia. This chain links TRBV7-2 with TRBJ1-2, with unresolved D. The CDR3 reads CASSLQRNYGYTF. The CDR3 nucleotides read TGTGCCAGCAGCTTACAGAGAAACTATGGCTACACCTTC.